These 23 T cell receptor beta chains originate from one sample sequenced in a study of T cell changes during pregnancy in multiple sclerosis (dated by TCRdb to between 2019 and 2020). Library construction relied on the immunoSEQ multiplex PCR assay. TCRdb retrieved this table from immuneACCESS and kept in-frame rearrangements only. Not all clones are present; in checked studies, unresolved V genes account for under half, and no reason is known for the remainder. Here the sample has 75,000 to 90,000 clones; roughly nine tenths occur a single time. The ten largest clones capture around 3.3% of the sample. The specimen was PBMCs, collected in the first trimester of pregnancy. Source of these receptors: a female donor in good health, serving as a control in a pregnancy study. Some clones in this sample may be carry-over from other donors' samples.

The CDR3 sequence: CASSFLAGDPTDTQYF. The CDR3, as DNA: TGTGCCAGCAGCTTTCTCGCGGGAGACCCCACAGATACGCAGTATTTT. The rearrangement links TRBV7-9 to TRBJ2-3, with 7 positions matching TRBD2. Looked up from germline, CDR1 is SEHNR and CDR2 is FQNEAQ (reference sequence). J gave up 2 bases and V 3 bases, and 8 bases lay outside the gene matches. The CDR3 covers 16 residues.

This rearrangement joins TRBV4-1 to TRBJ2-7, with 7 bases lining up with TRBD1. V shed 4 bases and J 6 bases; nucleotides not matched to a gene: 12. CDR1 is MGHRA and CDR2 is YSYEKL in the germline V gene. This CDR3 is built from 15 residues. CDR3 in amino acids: CASSRNPGGWFEQYF. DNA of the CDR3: TGCGCCAGCAGCCGCAATCCAGGGGGATGGTTCGAGCAGTACTTC.

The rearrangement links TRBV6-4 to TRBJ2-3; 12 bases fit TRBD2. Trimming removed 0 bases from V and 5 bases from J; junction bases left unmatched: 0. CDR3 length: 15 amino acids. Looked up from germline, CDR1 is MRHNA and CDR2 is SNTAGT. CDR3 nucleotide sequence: TGTGCCAGCAGTGACTCGACTAGCGGGGGAGATACGCAGTATTTT. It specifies CASSDSTSGGDTQYF.

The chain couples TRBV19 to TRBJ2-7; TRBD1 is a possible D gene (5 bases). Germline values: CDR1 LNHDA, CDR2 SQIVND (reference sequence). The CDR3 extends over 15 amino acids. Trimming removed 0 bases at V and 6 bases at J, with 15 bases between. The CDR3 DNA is TGTGCCAGTAGTATAGAGTCTCAGGGCATTGGCGAGCAGTACTTC. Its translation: CASSIESQGIGEQYF.

Written as DNA, the CDR3 is TGTGCCATTACAGGGGGGACTAGCACAGATACGCAGTATTTT. Amino acids: CAITGGTSTDTQYF. The rearrangement joins TRBV10-3 to TRBJ2-3, with 8 bases that match TRBD1. The V and J ends lost 9 bases and 0 bases, in that order; junction bases with no gene match: 5. The germline V gene has CDR1 ENHRY and CDR2 SYGVKD. The CDR3 extends over 14 amino acids.

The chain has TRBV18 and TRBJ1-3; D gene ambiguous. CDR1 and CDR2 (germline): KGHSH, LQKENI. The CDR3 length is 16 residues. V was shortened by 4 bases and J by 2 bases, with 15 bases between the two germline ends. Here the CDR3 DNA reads TGTGCCAGCTCACGTACGGAAGCTCGGGCTGGAAACACCATATATTTT. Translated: CASSRTEARAGNTIYF.

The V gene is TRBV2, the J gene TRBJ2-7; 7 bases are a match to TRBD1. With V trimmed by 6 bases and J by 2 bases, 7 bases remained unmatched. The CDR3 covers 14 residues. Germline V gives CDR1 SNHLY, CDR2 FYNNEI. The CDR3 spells CASSSRGNPYEQYF. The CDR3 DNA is TGTGCCAGCAGCAGCAGGGGGAACCCCTACGAGCAGTACTTC.

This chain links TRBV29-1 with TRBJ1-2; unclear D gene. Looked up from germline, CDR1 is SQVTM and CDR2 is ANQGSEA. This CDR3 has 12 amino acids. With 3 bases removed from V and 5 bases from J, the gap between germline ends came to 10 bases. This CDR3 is CSVEESVYGYTF. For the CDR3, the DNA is TGCAGCGTTGAGGAGTCAGTTTATGGCTACACCTTC.

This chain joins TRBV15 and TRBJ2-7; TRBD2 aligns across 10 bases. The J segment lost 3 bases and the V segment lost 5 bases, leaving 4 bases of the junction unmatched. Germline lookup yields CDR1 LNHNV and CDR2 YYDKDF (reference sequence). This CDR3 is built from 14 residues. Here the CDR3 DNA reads TGTGCCACCAGCGAACGGACTAGCGGCTACGAGCAGTACTTC. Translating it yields CATSERTSGYEQYF. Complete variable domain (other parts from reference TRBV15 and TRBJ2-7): DAMVIQNPRYQVTQFGKPVTLSCSQTLNHNVMYWYQQKSSQAPKLLFHYYDKDFNNEADTPDNFQSRRPNTSFCFLDIRSPGLGDTAMYLCATSERTSGYEQYFGPGTRLTVT.

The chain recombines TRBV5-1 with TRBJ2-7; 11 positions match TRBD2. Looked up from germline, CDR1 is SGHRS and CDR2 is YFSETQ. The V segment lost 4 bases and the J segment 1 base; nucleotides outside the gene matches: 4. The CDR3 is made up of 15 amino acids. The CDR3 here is CASSLTSGGSYEQYF. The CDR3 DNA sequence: TGCGCCAGCAGCCTAACTAGCGGGGGATCCTACGAGCAGTACTTC.

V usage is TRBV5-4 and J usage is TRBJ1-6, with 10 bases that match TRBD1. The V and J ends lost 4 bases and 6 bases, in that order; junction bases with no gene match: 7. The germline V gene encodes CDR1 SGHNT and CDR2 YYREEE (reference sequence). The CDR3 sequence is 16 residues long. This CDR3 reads CASSNWGTGANSPLHF. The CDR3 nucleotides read TGTGCCAGCAGCAATTGGGGGACAGGGGCTAATTCACCCCTCCACTTT.

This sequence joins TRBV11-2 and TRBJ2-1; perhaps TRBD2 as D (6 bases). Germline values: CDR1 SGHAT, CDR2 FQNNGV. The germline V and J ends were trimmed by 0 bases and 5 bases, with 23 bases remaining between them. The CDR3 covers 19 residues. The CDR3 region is CASSLDARRVGAKHNEQFF. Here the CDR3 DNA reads TGTGCCAGCAGCTTAGACGCGAGGAGGGTTGGGGCTAAACACAATGAGCAGTTCTTC.

The chain's CDR3 is CASSPLAEQFF. CDR3 nucleotide sequence: TGTGCCAGCAGCCCACTAGCGGAGCAGTTCTTC. The chain couples TRBV7-2 to TRBJ2-1; 7 bases fit TRBD2. CDR3 length: 11 residues. The germline gives CDR1 SGHTA, CDR2 FQGNSA. Trimming at V came to 5 bases and at J to 10 bases, leaving 2 bases not matched to a gene. The whole variable domain, filled in from reference TRBV7-2 and TRBJ2-1, reads GAGVSQSPSNKVTEKGKDVELRCDPISGHTALYWYRQSLGQGLEFLIYFQGNSAPDKSGLPSDRFSAERTGGSVSTLTIQRTQQEDSAVYLCASSPLAEQFFGPGTRLTVL.

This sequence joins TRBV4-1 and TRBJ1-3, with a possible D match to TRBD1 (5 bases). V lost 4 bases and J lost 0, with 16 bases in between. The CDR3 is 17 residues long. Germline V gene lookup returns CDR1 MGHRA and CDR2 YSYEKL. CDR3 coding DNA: TGCGCCAGCAGCCGCGGGGGGTTGGTCTACTCTGGAAACACCATATATTTT. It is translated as CASSRGGLVYSGNTIYF.

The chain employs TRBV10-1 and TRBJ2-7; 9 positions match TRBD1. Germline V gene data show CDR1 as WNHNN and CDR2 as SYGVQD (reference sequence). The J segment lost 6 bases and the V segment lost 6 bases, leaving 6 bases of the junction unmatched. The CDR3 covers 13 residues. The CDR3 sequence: CASSGTGNSEQYF. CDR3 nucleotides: TGCGCCAGCAGCGGGACAGGGAACAGCGAGCAGTACTTC.

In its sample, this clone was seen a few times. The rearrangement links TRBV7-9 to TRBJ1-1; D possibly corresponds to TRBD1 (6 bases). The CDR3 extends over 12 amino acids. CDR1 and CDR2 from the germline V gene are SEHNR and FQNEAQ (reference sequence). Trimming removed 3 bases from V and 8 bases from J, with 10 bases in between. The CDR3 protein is CASSFTTGEAFF. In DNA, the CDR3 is TGTGCCAGCAGCTTCACGACAGGAGAAGCTTTCTTT.

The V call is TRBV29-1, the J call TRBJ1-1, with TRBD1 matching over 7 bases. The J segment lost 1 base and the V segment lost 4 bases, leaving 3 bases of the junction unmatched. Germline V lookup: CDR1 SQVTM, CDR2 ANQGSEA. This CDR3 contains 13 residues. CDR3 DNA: TGCAGCGTTGTGCCAGGGGGGAACACTGAAGCTTTCTTT. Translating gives CSVVPGGNTEAFF.

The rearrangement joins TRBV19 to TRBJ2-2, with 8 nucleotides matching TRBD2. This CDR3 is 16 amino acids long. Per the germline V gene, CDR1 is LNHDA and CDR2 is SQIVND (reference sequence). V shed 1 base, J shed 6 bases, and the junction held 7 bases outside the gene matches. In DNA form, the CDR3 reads TGTGCCAGTAGTATAGGGGGGACTAGGGGTCCCGGGGAGCTGTTTTTT. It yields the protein CASSIGGTRGPGELFF.

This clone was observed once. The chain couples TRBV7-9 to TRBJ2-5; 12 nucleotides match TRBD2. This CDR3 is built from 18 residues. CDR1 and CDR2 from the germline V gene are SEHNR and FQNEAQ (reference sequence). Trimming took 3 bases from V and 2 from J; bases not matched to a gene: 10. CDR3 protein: CASSLGFGTSGLQETQYF. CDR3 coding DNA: TGTGCCAGCAGCTTGGGTTTCGGGACTAGCGGGCTACAAGAGACCCAGTACTTC.

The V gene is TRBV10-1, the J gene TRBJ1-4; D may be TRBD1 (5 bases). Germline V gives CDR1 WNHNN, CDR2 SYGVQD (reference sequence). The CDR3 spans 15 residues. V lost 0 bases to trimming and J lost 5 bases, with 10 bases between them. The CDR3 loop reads CASSESRADNEKLFF. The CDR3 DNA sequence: TGCGCCAGCAGTGAGTCCAGGGCAGACAATGAAAAACTGTTTTTT.

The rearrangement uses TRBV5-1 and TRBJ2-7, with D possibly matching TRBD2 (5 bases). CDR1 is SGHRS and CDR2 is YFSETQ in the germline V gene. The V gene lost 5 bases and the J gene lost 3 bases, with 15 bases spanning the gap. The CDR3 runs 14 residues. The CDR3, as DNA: TGCGCCAGCAGTCACGCTACGGGGAACTACGAGCAGTACTTC. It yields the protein CASSHATGNYEQYF.

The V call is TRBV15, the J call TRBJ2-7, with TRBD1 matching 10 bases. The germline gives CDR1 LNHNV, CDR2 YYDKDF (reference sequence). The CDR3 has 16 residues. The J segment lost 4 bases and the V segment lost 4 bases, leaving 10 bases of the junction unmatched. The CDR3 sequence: CATSKNADRGTYEQYF. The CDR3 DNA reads TGTGCCACCAGCAAAAACGCGGACAGGGGGACTTACGAGCAGTACTTC.

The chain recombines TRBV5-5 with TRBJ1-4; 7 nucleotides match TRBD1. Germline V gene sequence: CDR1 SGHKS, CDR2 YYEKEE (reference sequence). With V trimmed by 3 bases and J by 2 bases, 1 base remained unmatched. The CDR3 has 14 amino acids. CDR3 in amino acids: CASSWGQTNEKLFF. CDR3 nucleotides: TGTGCCAGCAGCTGGGGACAGACTAATGAAAAACTGTTTTTT. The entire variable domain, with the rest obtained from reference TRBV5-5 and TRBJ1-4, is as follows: DAGVTQSPTHLIKTRGQQVTLRCSPISGHKSVSWYQQVLGQGPQFIFQYYEKEERGRGNFPDRFSARQFPNYSSELNVNALLLGDSALYLCASSWGQTNEKLFFGSGTQLSVL.